In its sample, the clone carrying this TCR beta chain was seen many times. Authors' methods: Amplification from reference gene primers served as the basis for estimated nucleated cell counts. Using immunoSEQ multiplex PCR, the repertoire was profiled, and TCRdb retains in-frame clones only, with some absent. The V and J calls and clone size were taken over from that table, and D and trimming were inferred from the DNA. The sample includes 150,000 to 200,000 clones, approximately 75% seen only once; the top ten take under 13%. This sample was taken from a study of blood T cell repertoires in COVID-19. At the level of the study: Material from acute and convalescent COVID-19 was sourced from the United States, Italy and Spain. From T cells, B-cell-depleted T cells, or PBMCs came the material, which was cDNA or gDNA.

Sequencing was performed on peripheral blood. This TCR came from a human donor in a cohort sampled during active COVID-19.

The CDR3 protein is CASTSRTGYNSPLHF. The CDR3 coding sequence is TGTGCCAGCACCAGTAGGACAGGGTATAATTCACCCCTCCACTTT. The chain links TRBV11-2 to TRBJ1-6; 8 bases align to TRBD1. This CDR3 has 15 residues. Germline lookup yields CDR1 SGHAT and CDR2 FQNNGV. J lost 4 bases, V lost 7 bases, and 6 bases had no gene match.